A single sample is the source of the 19 T cell receptor beta chains below, sequenced in a study of blood T cells in healthy people across ages. A second PCR of about 7 to 12 cycles used a sample-barcoded 5' primer and a J-beta primer mix. Via MiXCR, TCRdb re-called the 5' RACE reads, giving one row per CDR3 protein. The data show more than 650,000 distinct CDR3 sequences, with 20% to 30% seen just once and less than 3.5% held by the top ten. The same sample was also studied in work on T cells of mothers and their children.

Sequencing used blood. The receptors stem from a boy between 10 and 17 years old in good health.

This sequence joins TRBV2 and TRBJ1-2; no definite D call. Germline V gives CDR1 SNHLY, CDR2 FYNNEI. The CDR3 sequence is 13 residues long. The V end was cut by 8 bases, the J end by 7 bases, with 17 bases between. The DNA of the CDR3 is TGTGCCAGCTCCACTGAGGGCGTCGGTGGCTACACCTTC. Encoded protein: CASSTEGVGGYTF.

The gene calls are TRBV5-1 and TRBJ1-1, with D uncertain. Germline V gene sequence: CDR1 SGHRS, CDR2 YFSETQ. This CDR3 contains 16 residues. V lost 1 base and J 5 bases, leaving 18 bases between the germline ends. CDR3 sequence reads: CASSLIIGEMRTEAFF. The CDR3 region has the DNA TGCGCCAGCAGCTTGATCATCGGGGAAATGAGGACTGAAGCTTTCTTT.

This clonotype was seen a handful of times. The chain carries TRBV6-6 and TRBJ2-7, with 8 bases lining up with TRBD1. Germline-derived CDR1 and CDR2 are MNHNY and SVGAGI (reference sequence). The CDR3 is 15 residues long. J lost 2 bases, V lost 5 bases, and 8 bases had no gene match. CDR3 loop: CASSTGQGRTYEQYF. CDR3 coding DNA: TGTGCCAGCAGTACCGGACAGGGTCGCACCTACGAGCAGTACTTC.

This clonotype turned up a few times. V and J are TRBV12-5 and TRBJ2-5; weak D call: TRBD2 (5 bases). The J call may be in error: the DNA end matches TRBJ2-7 better. Germline CDR1 is LGHNT and CDR2 is FRNRAP. The CDR3 has 14 amino acids. This chain's CDR3 is CASGQDGVAYEQYF. The CDR3, as DNA: TGTGCTAGTGGTCAGGACGGGGTGGCCTACGAGCAGTACTTC.

This sequence joins TRBV20-1 and TRBJ2-5; D unresolved. The DNA end is a closer match to TRBJ2-7, so the J assignment may be wrong. The CDR3 sequence is 11 residues long. Looked up from germline, CDR1 is DFQATT and CDR2 is SNEGSKA (reference sequence). CDR3: CSASLNYEQYF. CDR3 DNA: TGCAGTGCTAGCTTGAACTACGAGCAGTACTTC.

The sample holds many counts of this clonotype. The V call is TRBV7-2, the J call TRBJ1-4; D uncertain. V lost 5 bases and J lost 6, with 4 bases in between. CDR1 and CDR2 (germline): SGHTA, FQGNSA. This CDR3 spans 11 amino acids. CDR3 in DNA: TGTGCCAGCAGCAACGATGAAAAACTGTTTTTT. This sequence encodes CASSNDEKLFF.

This chain links TRBV7-6 with TRBJ1-6, with D tentatively TRBD1 (6 bases). Germline CDR1 SGHVS, CDR2 FNYEAQ. The CDR3 covers 14 residues. Trimming left V 1 base short and J 10 bases short, with 11 bases between. The CDR3 protein is CASSLEMTGSPLHF. The CDR3 DNA follows: TGTGCCAGCAGCTTAGAGATGACAGGATCACCCCTCCACTTT.

There are a few counts of this clonotype. The chain employs TRBV11-2 and TRBJ2-7, with a tentative D call TRBD1 (6 bases). The germline gives CDR1 SGHAT, CDR2 FQNNGV. Trimming shortened V by 2 bases and J by 4 bases, and 15 bases separated the two germline ends. The CDR3 runs 15 residues. The CDR3 region is CASSLRRTDQYEQYF. The CDR3 coding sequence is TGTGCCAGCAGCTTAAGGAGGACAGATCAGTACGAGCAGTACTTC.

The J gene is TRBJ2-2, the V gene TRBV5-1; D gene uncertain. Deletions cut 0 bases from V and 0 bases from J, with 6 bases between. The CDR3 loop spans 15 amino acids. CDR1 SGHRS and CDR2 YFSETQ come from the germline V gene. Here the CDR3 reads CASSLGSSNTGELFF. CDR3 DNA sequence: TGCGCCAGCAGCTTGGGCAGTTCGAACACCGGGGAGCTGTTTTTT. The entire variable domain, with the rest obtained from reference TRBV5-1 and TRBJ2-2, is as follows: KAGVTQTPRYLIKTRGQQVTLSCSPISGHRSVSWYQQTPGQGLQFLFEYFSETQRNKGNFPGRFSGRQFSNSRSEMNVSTLELGDSALYLCASSLGSSNTGELFFGEGSRLTVL.

Only a few counts were recorded for this clonotype. The chain has TRBV29-1 and TRBJ2-1, with TRBD2 matching over 7 bases. With 7 bases clipped from V and 6 bases from J, the junction kept 9 bases outside the gene matches. The CDR3 totals 13 residues. Germline V gene sequence: CDR1 SQVTM, CDR2 ANQGSEA. This chain's CDR3 is CSDGGIGFNEQFF. Written as DNA, the CDR3 is TGCAGCGACGGGGGGATCGGGTTCAATGAGCAGTTCTTC.

The chain carries TRBV12-3 or TRBV12-4 and TRBJ2-7, with a tentative D call TRBD1 (5 bases). CDR3 length: 14 amino acids. Trimming cost V 1 base and J 8 bases, with 15 bases left between them. This chain's CDR3 is CASSLGQGYDKQYF. For the CDR3, the DNA is TGTGCCAGCAGTTTAGGGCAGGGCTACGACAAGCAGTACTTC.

The chain is built from TRBV6-8 and TRBJ2-5; D perhaps matches TRBD2 (6 bases). The J call may be faulty, since TRBJ2-1 better matches the DNA end. The CDR3 loop spans 16 amino acids. Per germline, CDR1 MNHGY and CDR2 SAAAGT. The CDR3 DNA reads as TGTGCCAGCAGTTACGACCGGGGCGGGGATTACAATGAGCAGTTCTTC. Its protein is CASSYDRGGDYNEQFF.

The chain joins TRBV5-5 to TRBJ2-7; D uncertain. V was cut by 5 bases and J by 9 bases, with 12 bases left in between. The CDR3 sequence is 11 residues long. Germline-derived CDR1 and CDR2 are SGHKS and YYEKEE (reference sequence). The CDR3 reads CASSPSIGQYF. CDR3 DNA sequence: TGTGCCAGCAGTCCCTCAATCGGGCAGTACTTC.

The V gene is TRBV4-1, the J gene TRBJ1-2, with TRBD1 as a possible D gene (5 bases). This CDR3 has 14 amino acids. V gave up 0 bases and J gave up 7 bases, with 12 bases separating them. Germline V gene data show CDR1 as MGHRA and CDR2 as YSYEKL. The CDR3 DNA reads TGCGCCAGCAGCCAAGACCGAGGGGATCGTGGCTACACCTTC. Translation gives CASSQDRGDRGYTF.

The chain recombines TRBV20-1 with TRBJ1-4, with D hard to call. The germline V and J ends were trimmed by 3 bases and 7 bases, with 12 bases remaining between them. Germline V CDR1 and CDR2: DFQATT, SNEGSKA (reference sequence). The CDR3 covers 13 residues. The chain's CDR3 is CSARDGRSEKLFF. The CDR3 DNA reads TGCAGTGCTAGGGACGGACGAAGTGAAAAACTGTTTTTT.

The rearrangement joins TRBV3-1 to TRBJ2-1; tentatively, D is TRBD2 (5 bases). CDR1 is LGHDT and CDR2 is YNNKEL in the germline V gene (reference sequence). This CDR3 region has 16 residues. V gave up 0 bases and J gave up 7 bases, with 16 bases separating them. CDR3 residues: CASSQDGLAVGNEQFF. The CDR3 DNA sequence: TGTGCCAGCAGCCAAGACGGGCTAGCTGTGGGAAATGAGCAGTTCTTC.

The CDR3 DNA reads TGTGCCACCAGTGATCTTGAAAACATTCAGTACTTC. Protein: CATSDLENIQYF. This chain joins TRBV24-1 and TRBJ2-4; D gene ambiguous. This CDR3 contains 12 residues. The V gene's germline CDR1 is KGHDR and CDR2 SFDVKD. V dropped 3 bases and J dropped 5 bases, with 4 bases sitting between them.

The gene calls are TRBV29-1 and TRBJ1-2, with a tentative D call TRBD1 (6 bases). V was clipped by 7 bases and J by 0 bases, with 15 bases between them. The CDR3 is made up of 14 amino acids. The germline V gene encodes CDR1 SQVTM and CDR2 ANQGSEA. The CDR3, as DNA: TGCAGCGCTTTATCAGGGGACCCTAACTATGGCTACACCTTC. This encodes CSALSGDPNYGYTF.

This rearrangement joins TRBV12-3 or TRBV12-4 to TRBJ1-4; 10 nucleotides line up with TRBD1. The CDR3 spans 14 residues. Trimming removed 5 bases from V and 8 bases from J; junction bases left unmatched: 5. CDR3 nucleotide sequence: TGTGCCAGCAGTACCCTGACAGGGGGCGAAAAACTGTTTTTT. Translating it yields CASSTLTGGEKLFF.